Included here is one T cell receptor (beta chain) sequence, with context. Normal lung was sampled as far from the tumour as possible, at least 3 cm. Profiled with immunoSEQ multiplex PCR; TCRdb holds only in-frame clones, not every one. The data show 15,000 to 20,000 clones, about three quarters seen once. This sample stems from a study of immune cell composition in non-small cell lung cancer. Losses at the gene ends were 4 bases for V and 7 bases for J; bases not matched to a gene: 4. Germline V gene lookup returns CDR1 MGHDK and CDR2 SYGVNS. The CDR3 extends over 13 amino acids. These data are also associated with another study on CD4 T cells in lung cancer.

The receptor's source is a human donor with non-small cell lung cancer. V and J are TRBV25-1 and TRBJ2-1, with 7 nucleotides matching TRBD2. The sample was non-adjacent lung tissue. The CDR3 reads CASSVGGVNEQFF. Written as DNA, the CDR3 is TGTGCCAGCAGTGTTGGGGGGGTAAATGAGCAGTTCTTC.